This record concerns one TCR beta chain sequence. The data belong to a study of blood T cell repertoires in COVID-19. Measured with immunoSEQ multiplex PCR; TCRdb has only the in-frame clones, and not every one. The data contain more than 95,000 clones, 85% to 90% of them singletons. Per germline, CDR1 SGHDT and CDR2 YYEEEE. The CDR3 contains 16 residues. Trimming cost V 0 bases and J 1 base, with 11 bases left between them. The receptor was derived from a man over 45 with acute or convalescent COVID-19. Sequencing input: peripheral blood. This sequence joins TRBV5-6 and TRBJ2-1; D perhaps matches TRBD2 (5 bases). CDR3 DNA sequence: TGTGCCAGCAGCTTGGCCAGGAGGCCGTCCTACAATGAGCAGTTCTTC. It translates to CASSLARRPSYNEQFF.